This T cell receptor beta chain is from a study of control samples from healthy donors and cancer patients. Some clones are missing from TCRdb's copy, which holds only in-frame ones; the method was immunoSEQ multiplex PCR. The sample consists of around 90,000 clones, about 83% of them appearing once. V trimming: 4 bases; J trimming: 1 base; junction bases outside the gene matches: 7. This CDR3 comprises 17 residues. Germline V gene sequence: CDR1 MNHNS, CDR2 SASEGT. The sample taken for sequencing was blood. The sequence was collected from a woman aged 40 to 55 in good health. The rearrangement links TRBV6-1 to TRBJ2-2; TRBD1 matches 9 bases. The CDR3 reads CASSAPPGQGNTGELFF. The DNA of the CDR3 is TGTGCCAGCAGTGCTCCCCCGGGACAGGGGAACACCGGGGAGCTGTTTTTT.